The next 8 T cell receptor beta chains were all read from a single sample in a study of shared clonotypes between healthy human individuals. Profiling relied on immunoSEQ multiplex PCR, and the TCRdb table lists in-frame clones only, not all of them. The data contain about 530,000 clones, 75% to 80% of them singletons. The source material was PBMCs. Every receptor here comes from a woman aged 40 to 50 in good health. Some clones in this sample may be carry-over from other donors' samples.

The genes are TRBV10-1 and TRBJ1-5; no firm D call. The CDR3 spans 13 residues. The V and J ends lost 2 bases and 6 bases respectively, with 8 bases between them. Per germline, CDR1 WNHNN and CDR2 SYGVQD (reference sequence). CDR3 DNA: TGCGCCAGCAGTGAGGGCCCCGGTCAGCCCCAGCATTTT. As protein: CASSEGPGQPQHF.

This clone was seen once. The chain couples TRBV25-1 to TRBJ1-1; D ambiguous. Trimming removed 8 bases from V and 1 base from J, with 14 bases in between. Germline assignment: CDR1 MGHDK and CDR2 SYGVNS. The length of the CDR3 is 14 residues. CDR3 sequence (DNA): TGTGCCAGCCGACCTCTTACGGGGAACACTGAAGCTTTCTTT. As protein: CASRPLTGNTEAFF.

The chain combines TRBV6-1 with TRBJ2-1; perhaps TRBD1 as D (5 bases). V was pared by 5 bases and J by 3 bases, with 8 bases between. The germline V gene encodes CDR1 MNHNS and CDR2 SASEGT. CDR3 length: 13 amino acids. The CDR3 sequence: CASSLDSYNEQFF. For the CDR3, the DNA is TGTGCCAGCAGTCTTGACAGCTACAATGAGCAGTTCTTC.

This clone was seen only once. This rearrangement joins TRBV30 to TRBJ2-1, with TRBD2 matching over 12 bases. The trim removed 3 bases at V and 9 bases at J, leaving 6 bases unmatched. The CDR3 contains 14 residues. The germline gives CDR1 GTSNPN, CDR2 SVGIG (reference sequence). Here the CDR3 reads CAWSPLAGGAEQFF. The CDR3 nucleotides read TGTGCCTGGAGCCCACTAGCGGGAGGCGCTGAGCAGTTCTTC. The entire variable domain, with the rest obtained from reference TRBV30 and TRBJ2-1, is as follows: SQTIHQWPATLVQPVGSPLSLECTVEGTSNPNLYWYRQAAGRGLQLLFYSVGIGQISSEVPQNLSASRPQDRQFILSSKKLLLSDSGFYLCAWSPLAGGAEQFFGPGTRLTVL.

The rearrangement links TRBV7-3 to TRBJ2-1, with no clear D. The V end was cut by 2 bases, the J end by 4 bases, with 12 bases between. Germline lookup yields CDR1 SGHTA and CDR2 FQGTGA. The CDR3 extends over 15 amino acids. The CDR3 spells CASSLVIAGYNEQFF. In DNA, the CDR3 is TGTGCCAGCAGCTTAGTAATAGCTGGATACAATGAGCAGTTCTTC.

V and J are TRBV20-1 and TRBJ2-1; 9 bases agree with TRBD2. This CDR3 has 11 amino acids. Trimming cost V 6 bases and J 15 bases; bases outside gene matches: 9. Germline loops: CDR1 DFQATT, CDR2 SNEGSKA (reference sequence). In DNA, the CDR3 is TGCAGTGCGGGGCTAGCGGGATCCCGGTTCTTC. It specifies CSAGLAGSRFF.

V and J are TRBV15 and TRBJ2-5, with 14 bases lining up with TRBD2. Germline lookup yields CDR1 LNHNV and CDR2 YYDKDF (reference sequence). This CDR3 is 16 amino acids long. V lost 1 base, J lost 5 bases, and 3 bases stayed unmatched. DNA for the CDR3: TGTGCCACCAGCAGAGGGACTAGCGGGAGGTCCGAGACCCAGTACTTC. Its translation is CATSRGTSGRSETQYF.

The CDR3 DNA reads as TGTGCCAGCTCACCACCCGATCCGGAGCAGTTCTTC. Translated, it gives CASSPPDPEQFF. The rearrangement uses TRBV18 and TRBJ2-1; D remains ambiguous. Germline CDR1 KGHSH, CDR2 LQKENI. CDR3 length: 12 residues. The ends were cut back, 0 bases at V and 10 bases at J, with 7 bases in the middle.